This T cell receptor (beta chain) emerged from a study of blood T cell repertoires in COVID-19. As processed by the authors: Researchers report that nucleated cell counts were estimated from reference gene primer amplification. Here immunoSEQ multiplex PCR was the method, and the copy in TCRdb shows in-frame clones only, minus some. Clonal size and the V and J genes are those of that table, whereas D and trimming came from the DNA. This table holds about 300,000 clones, about 85% found once. Donors of Cohort 3 who recovered were those that had two negative PCRs, clearance, or symptom resolution. CDR3 length equals 13 residues. The germline V gene encodes CDR1 MNHEY and CDR2 SMNVEV (reference sequence). The ends were cut back, 7 bases at V and 0 bases at J, with 8 bases in the middle.

The sequencing sample was made of PBMCs or T cells enriched from blood (not recorded which). The V call is TRBV27, the J call TRBJ2-3, with D perhaps matching TRBD2 (6 bases). The clonotype comes from a woman aged 30 to 39 who had recovered from COVID-19. Here the CDR3 reads CASTAGSTDTQYF. In DNA, the CDR3 is TGTGCCAGCACGGCGGGGAGCACAGATACGCAGTATTTT.